The clone carrying this T cell receptor beta chain was detected a few times. The germline V gene encodes CDR1 SGHAT and CDR2 FQDESV (reference sequence). V was pared by 1 base and J by 6 bases, with 5 bases of the junction left unmatched. The CDR3 has 14 residues. Two consecutive negative NP/OP PCR tests, clearance, or resolved symptoms defined Cohort 3 recovery. This record belongs to a study of blood T cell repertoires in COVID-19. As originally analysed: Estimation of nucleated cell counts was performed using reference gene primer amplification. Assay used: immunoSEQ multiplex PCR; TCRdb lists only in-frame clones, some missing. V and J calls and clone size are given by that table; D and trimming were obtained from the DNA. The sample lists roughly 400,000 clones, 80% to 95% occurring once.

The chain recombines TRBV11-1 with TRBJ2-7, with TRBD1 matching over 8 bases. This sequence originates from a man aged 18 to 29 who had recovered from COVID-19. The sequenced material came from PBMCs or T cells enriched from blood (not recorded which). The CDR3 loop reads CASSLGTGYGEQYF. For the CDR3, the DNA is TGTGCCAGCAGCTTAGGGACAGGGTATGGCGAGCAGTACTTC. Looking up the rest from reference TRBV11-1 and TRBJ2-7 gives the full variable domain: EAEVAQSPRYKITEKSQAVAFWCDPISGHATLYWYRQILGQGPELLVQFQDESVVDDSQLPKDRFSAERLKGVDSTLKIQPAELGDSAMYLCASSLGTGYGEQYFGPGTRLTVT.